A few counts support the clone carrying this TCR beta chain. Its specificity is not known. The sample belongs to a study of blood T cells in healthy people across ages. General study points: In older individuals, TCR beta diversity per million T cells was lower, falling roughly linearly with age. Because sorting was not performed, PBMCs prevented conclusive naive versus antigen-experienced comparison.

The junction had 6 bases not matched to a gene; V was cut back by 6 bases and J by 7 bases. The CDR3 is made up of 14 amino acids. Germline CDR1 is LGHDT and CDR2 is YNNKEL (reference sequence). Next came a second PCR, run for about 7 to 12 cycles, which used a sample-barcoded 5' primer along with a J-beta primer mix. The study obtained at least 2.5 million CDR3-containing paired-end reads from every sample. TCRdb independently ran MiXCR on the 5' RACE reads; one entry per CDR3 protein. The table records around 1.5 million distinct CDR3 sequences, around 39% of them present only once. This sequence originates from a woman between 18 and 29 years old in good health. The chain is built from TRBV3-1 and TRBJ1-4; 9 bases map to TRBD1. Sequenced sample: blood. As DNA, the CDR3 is TGTGCCAGCAGTCGGACAGGGGTGGGTGAAAAACTGTTTTTT. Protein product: CASSRTGVGEKLFF.